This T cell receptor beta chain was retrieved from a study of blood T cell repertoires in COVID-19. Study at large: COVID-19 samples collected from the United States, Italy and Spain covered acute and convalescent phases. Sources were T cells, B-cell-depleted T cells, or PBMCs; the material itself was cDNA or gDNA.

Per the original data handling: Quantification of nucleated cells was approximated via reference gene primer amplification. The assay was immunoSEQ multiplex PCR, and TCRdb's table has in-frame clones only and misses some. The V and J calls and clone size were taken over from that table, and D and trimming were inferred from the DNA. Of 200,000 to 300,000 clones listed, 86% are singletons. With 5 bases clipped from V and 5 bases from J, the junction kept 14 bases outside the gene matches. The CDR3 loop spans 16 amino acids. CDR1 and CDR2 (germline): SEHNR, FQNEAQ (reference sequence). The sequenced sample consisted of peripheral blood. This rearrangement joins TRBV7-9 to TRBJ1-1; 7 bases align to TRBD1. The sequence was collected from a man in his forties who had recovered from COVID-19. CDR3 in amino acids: CASSRLHLDRETEAFF. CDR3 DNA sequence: TGTGCCAGCAGCCGTTTACATTTAGACAGGGAAACTGAAGCTTTCTTT. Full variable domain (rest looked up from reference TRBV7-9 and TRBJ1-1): DTGVSQNPRHKITKRGQNVTFRCDPISEHNRLYWYRQTLGQGPEFLTYFQNEAQLEKSRLLSDRFSAERPKGSFSTLEIQRTEQGDSAMYLCASSRLHLDRETEAFFGQGTRLTVV.